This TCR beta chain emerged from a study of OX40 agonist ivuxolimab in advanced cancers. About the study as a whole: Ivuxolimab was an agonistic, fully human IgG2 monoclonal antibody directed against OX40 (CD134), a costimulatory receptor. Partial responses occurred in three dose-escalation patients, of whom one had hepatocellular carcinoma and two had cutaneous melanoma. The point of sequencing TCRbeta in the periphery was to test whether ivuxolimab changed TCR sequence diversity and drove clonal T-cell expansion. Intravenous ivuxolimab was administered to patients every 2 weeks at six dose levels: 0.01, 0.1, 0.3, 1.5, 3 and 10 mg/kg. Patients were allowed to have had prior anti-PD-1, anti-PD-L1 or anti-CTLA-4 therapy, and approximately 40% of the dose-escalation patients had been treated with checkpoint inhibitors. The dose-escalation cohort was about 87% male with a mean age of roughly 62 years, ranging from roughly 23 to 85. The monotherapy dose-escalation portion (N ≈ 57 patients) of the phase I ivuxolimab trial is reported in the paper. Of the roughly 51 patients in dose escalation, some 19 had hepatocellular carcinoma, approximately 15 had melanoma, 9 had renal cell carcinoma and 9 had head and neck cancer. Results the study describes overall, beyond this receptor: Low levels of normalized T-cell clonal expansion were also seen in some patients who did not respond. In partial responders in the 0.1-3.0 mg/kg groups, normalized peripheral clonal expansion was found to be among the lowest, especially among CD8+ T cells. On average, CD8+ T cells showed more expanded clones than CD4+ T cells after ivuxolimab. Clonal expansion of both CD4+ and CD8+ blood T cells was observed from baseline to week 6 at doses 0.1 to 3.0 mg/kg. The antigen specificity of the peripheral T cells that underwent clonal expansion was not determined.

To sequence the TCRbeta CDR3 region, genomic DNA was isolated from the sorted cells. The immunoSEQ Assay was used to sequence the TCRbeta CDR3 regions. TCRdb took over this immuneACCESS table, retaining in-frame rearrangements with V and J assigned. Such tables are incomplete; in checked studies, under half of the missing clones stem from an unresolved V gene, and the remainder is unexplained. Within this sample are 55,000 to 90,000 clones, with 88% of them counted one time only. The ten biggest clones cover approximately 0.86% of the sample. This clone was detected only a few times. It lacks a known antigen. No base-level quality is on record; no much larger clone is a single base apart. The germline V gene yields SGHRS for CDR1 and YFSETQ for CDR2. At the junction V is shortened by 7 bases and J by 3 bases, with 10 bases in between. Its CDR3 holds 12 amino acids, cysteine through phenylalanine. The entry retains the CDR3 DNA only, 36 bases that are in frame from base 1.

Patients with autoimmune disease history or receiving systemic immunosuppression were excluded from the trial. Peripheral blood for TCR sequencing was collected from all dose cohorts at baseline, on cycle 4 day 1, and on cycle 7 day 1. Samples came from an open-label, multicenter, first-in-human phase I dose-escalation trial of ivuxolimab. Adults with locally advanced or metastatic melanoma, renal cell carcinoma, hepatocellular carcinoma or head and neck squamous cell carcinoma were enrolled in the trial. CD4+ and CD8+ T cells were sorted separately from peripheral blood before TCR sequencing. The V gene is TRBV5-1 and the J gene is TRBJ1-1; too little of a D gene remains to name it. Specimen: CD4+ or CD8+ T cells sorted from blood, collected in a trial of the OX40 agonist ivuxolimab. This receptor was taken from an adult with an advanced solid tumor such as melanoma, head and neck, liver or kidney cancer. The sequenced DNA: TGCGCCAGCGCCCTGGGTGACACTGAAGCTTTCTTT. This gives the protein CASALGDTEAFF.